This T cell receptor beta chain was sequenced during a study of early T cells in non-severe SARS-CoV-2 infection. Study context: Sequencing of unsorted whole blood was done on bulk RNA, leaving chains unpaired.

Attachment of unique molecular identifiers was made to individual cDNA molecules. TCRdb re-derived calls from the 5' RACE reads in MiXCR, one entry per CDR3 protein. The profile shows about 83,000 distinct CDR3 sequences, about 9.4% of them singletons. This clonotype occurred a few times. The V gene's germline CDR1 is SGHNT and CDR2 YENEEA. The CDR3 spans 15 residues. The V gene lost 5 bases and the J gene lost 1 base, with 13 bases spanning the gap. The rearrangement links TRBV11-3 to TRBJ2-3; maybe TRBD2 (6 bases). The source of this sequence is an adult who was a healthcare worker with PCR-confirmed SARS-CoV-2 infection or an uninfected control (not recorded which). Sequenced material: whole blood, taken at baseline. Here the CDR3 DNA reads TGTGCCAGCAGCCGTGGGACTTCCCGCACAGATACGCAGTATTTT. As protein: CASSRGTSRTDTQYF.